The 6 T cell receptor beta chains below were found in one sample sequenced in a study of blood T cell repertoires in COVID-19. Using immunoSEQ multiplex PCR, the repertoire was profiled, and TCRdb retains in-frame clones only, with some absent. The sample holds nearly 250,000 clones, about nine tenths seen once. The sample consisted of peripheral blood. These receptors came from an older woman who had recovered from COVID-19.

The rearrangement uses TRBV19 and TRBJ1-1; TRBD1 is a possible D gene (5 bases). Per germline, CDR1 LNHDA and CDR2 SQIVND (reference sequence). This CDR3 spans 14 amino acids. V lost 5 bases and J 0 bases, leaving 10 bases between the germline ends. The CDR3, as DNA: TGTGCCAGTAGTCCGCGGGGCCTGAACACTGAAGCTTTCTTT. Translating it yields CASSPRGLNTEAFF.

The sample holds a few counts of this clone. The CDR3 region is CASSPRTGSYYGYTF. The CDR3 nucleotides are TGTGCCAGCAGTCCCCGGACAGGCAGTTACTATGGCTACACCTTC. The chain employs TRBV27 and TRBJ1-2, with 7 positions matching TRBD1. Germline V gene sequence: CDR1 MNHEY, CDR2 SMNVEV (reference sequence). Trimming removed 5 bases from V and 3 bases from J; junction bases left unmatched: 9. The CDR3 length is 15 residues.

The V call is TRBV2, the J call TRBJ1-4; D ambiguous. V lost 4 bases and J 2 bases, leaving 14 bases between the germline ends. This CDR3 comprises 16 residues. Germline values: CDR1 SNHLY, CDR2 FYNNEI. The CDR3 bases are TGTGCCAGCAGTGGATATGAGTCGTTCACTAATGAAAAACTGTTTTTT. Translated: CASSGYESFTNEKLFF.

CDR3 in DNA: TGTGCCAGCAGTTACCGGGCAGGGCTTGGCTACACCTTC. Protein sequence: CASSYRAGLGYTF. This chain connects TRBV6-5 to TRBJ1-2; TRBD1 is a possible D gene (5 bases). Trimming cost V 2 bases and J 7 bases, with 11 bases left between them. The CDR3 is 13 residues long. In germline, CDR1 is MNHEY, CDR2 SVGAGI.

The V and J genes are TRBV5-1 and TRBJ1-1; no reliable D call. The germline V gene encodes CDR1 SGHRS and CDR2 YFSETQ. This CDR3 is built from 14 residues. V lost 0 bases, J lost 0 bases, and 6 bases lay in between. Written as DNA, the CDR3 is TGCGCCAGCAGCTTGGGACTTTTGAACACTGAAGCTTTCTTT. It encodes CASSLGLLNTEAFF.

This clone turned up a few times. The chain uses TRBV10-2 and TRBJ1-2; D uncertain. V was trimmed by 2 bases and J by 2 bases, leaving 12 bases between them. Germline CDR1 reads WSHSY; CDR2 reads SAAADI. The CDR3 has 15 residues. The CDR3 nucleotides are TGCGCCAGCAGTGAGCAGGAGGGTATGAACTATGGCTACACCTTC. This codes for CASSEQEGMNYGYTF.